This TCR beta chain was sequenced for a study of cytomegalovirus exposure and HLA in healthy donors. Concerning this clone: Antigen: not known.

PCR amplification relied on 60 Vbeta primers (plus 13 Jbeta primers). Profiled with immunoSEQ multiplex PCR; TCRdb holds only in-frame clones, not every one. The sample shows some 190,000 clones, roughly 77% of them seen only once. Study results and caveats: Later analysis identified about 18,000 TCR beta sequences associated with HLA alleles, using a false discovery rate threshold of 0.05. Analyses of presence and absence presupposed an approximately uniform sequencing depth across donors. The sole available immune exposure information was CMV serostatus. In a later analysis, CMV-associated beta chains were mostly HLA-associated, it appeared.

V shed 5 bases, J shed 5 bases, and the junction held 8 bases outside the gene matches. CDR3 length: 14 amino acids. Germline values: CDR1 GTSNPN, CDR2 SVGIG (reference sequence). The genes are TRBV30 and TRBJ2-3; 9 bases fit TRBD2. This TCR was recovered from a woman aged 25 to 39 in good health and CMV-seronegative. The specimen sequenced was PBMCs. The CDR3 is CAWRRGGGVDTQYF. The CDR3 DNA reads TGTGCCTGGCGGAGGGGCGGGGGGGTAGATACGCAGTATTTT.